This T cell receptor beta chain was sequenced for a study of cytomegalovirus exposure and HLA in healthy donors. Whole-study findings and limits: The analysis excluded some indistinguishable V segments, including TRBV6-2 and TRBV6-3. The study carried out a later analysis of TCR beta sequences. It associated some 17,000 of them with specific HLA alleles at a false discovery rate of 0.05. As immune exposure information, only CMV serostatus was available.

Germline V gene lookup returns CDR1 SGDLS and CDR2 YYNGEE. V was pared by 6 bases and J by 3 bases, with 11 bases between. This CDR3 comprises 13 residues. The PCR was carried out with 60 Vbeta primers and 13 Jbeta primers. Here immunoSEQ multiplex PCR was the method, and the copy in TCRdb shows in-frame clones only, minus some. This sample has 150,000 to 200,000 clones, with almost 85% found just once. In its sample, this clone was seen a few times. Its antigen is still unknown. Samples came from healthy bone marrow donors. Specimen: PBMCs. The clonotype was recovered from a boy aged 5-17 years in good health and CMV-seronegative. The gene calls are TRBV9 and TRBJ2-3; weak D call: TRBD2 (6 bases). The CDR3 sequence is CASNPGRTDTQYF. The CDR3 DNA reads as TGTGCCAGCAATCCCGGGAGAACAGATACGCAGTATTTT. Looking up the rest from reference TRBV9 and TRBJ2-3 gives the full variable domain: DSGVTQTPKHLITATGQRVTLRCSPRSGDLSVYWYQQSLDQGLQFLIQYYNGEERAKGNILERFSAQQFPDLHSELNLSSLELGDSALYFCASNPGRTDTQYFGPGTRLTVL.